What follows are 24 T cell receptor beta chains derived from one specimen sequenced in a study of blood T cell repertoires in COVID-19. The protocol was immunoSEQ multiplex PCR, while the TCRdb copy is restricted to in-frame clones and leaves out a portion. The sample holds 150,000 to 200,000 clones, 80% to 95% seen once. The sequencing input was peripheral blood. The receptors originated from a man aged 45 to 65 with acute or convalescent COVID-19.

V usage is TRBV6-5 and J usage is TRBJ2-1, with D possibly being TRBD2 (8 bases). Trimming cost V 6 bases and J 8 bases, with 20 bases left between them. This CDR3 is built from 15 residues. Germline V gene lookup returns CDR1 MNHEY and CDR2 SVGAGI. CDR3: CASSPSGGGWHEQFF. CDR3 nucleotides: TGTGCCAGCAGCCCCTCGGGAGGGGGCTGGCATGAGCAGTTCTTC.

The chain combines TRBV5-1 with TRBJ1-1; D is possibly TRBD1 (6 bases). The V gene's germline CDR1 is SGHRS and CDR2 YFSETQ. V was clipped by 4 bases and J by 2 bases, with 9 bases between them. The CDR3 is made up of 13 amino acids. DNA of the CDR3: TGCGCCAGCAGCCCCGGGACAAACACTGAAGCTTTCTTT. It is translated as CASSPGTNTEAFF.

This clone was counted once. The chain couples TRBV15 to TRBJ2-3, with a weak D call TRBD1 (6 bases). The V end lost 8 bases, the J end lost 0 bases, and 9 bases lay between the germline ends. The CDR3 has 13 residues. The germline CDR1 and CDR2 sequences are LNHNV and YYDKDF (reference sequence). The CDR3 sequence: CATWTASTDTQYF. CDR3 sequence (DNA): TGTGCCACCTGGACAGCTAGCACAGATACGCAGTATTTT.

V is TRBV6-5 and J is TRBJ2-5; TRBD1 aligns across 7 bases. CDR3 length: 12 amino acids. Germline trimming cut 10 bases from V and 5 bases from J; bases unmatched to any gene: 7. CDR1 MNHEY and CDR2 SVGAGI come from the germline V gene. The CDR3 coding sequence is TGTGCCACCTTCGACAGGGTTGAGACCCAGTACTTC. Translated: CATFDRVETQYF.

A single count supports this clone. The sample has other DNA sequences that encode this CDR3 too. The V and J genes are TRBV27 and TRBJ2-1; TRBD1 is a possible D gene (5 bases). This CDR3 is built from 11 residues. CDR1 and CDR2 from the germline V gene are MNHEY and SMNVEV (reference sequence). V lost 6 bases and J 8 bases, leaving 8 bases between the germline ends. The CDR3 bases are TGTGCCAGCAGCGTAGGGGATGAGCAGTTCTTC. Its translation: CASSVGDEQFF.

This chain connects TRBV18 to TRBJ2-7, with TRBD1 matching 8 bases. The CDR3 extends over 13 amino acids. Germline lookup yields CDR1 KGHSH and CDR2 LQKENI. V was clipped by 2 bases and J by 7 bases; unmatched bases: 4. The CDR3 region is CASSPGTGGEQYF. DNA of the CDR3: TGTGCCAGCTCACCAGGGACAGGTGGGGAGCAGTACTTC.

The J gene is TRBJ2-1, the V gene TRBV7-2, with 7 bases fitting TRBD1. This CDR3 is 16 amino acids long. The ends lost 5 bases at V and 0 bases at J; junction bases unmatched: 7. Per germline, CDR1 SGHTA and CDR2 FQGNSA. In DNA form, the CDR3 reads TGTGCCAGCAGCCCCCTCAGGGGGAGCTCCTACAATGAGCAGTTCTTC. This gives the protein CASSPLRGSSYNEQFF.

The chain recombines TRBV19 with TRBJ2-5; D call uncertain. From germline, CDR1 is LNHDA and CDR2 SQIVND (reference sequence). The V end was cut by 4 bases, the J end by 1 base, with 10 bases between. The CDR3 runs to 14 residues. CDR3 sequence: CASSTPFSQETQYF. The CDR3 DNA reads TGTGCCAGTAGTACCCCGTTCAGCCAAGAGACCCAGTACTTC.

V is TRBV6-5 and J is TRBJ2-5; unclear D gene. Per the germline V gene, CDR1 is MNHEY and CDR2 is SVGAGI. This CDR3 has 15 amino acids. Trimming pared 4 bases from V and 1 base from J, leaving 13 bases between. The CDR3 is CASSSITAVQETQYF. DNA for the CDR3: TGTGCCAGCAGTTCCATTACAGCAGTCCAAGAGACCCAGTACTTC.

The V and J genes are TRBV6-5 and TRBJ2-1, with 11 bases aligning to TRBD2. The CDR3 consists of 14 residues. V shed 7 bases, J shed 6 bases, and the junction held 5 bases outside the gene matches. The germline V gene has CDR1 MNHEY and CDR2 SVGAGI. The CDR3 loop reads CASTYLAGGNEQFF. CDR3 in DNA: TGTGCCAGCACATATCTAGCGGGAGGCAATGAGCAGTTCTTC.

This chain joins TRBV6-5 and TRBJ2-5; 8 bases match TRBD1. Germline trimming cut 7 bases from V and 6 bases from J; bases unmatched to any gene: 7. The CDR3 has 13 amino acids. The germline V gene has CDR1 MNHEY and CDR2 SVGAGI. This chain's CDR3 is CASIPDRVKTQYF. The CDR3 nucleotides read TGTGCCAGCATTCCGGACAGGGTTAAGACCCAGTACTTC.

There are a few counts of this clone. CDR3 sequence reads: CASSLVRNTEAFF. CDR3 nucleotide sequence: TGTGCCAGCAGTTTAGTTAGGAACACTGAAGCTTTCTTT. The chain uses TRBV12-3 or TRBV12-4 and TRBJ1-1; no definite D call. The CDR3 consists of 13 residues. V was clipped by 1 base and J by 1 base, with 4 bases between them.

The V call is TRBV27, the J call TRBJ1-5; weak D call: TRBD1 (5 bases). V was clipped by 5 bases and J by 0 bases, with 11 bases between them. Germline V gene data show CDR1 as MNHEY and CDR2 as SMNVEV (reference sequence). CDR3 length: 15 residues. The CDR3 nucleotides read TGTGCCAGCAGTCTCTCCGGGGGTAGCAATCAGCCCCAGCATTTT. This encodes CASSLSGGSNQPQHF.

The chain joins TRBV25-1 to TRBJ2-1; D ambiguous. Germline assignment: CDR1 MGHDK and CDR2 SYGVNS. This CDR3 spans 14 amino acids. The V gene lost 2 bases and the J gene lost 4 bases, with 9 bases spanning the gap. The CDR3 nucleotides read TGTGCCAGCAGTGAAACCCTGCGGTACAATGAGCAGTTCTTC. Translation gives CASSETLRYNEQFF.

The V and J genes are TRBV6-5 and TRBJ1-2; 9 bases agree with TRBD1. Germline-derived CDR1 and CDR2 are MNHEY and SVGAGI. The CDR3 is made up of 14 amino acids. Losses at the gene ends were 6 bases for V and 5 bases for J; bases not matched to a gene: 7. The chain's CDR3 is CASRRGQGLYGYTF. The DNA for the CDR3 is TGTGCCAGCAGGAGGGGACAGGGCCTATATGGCTACACCTTC.

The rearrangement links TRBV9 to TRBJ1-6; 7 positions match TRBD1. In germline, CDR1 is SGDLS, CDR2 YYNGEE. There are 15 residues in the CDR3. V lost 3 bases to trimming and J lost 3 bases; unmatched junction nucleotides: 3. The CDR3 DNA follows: TGTGCCAGCAGCGCGGGGGACAGCTATAATTCACCCCTCCACTTT. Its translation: CASSAGDSYNSPLHF.

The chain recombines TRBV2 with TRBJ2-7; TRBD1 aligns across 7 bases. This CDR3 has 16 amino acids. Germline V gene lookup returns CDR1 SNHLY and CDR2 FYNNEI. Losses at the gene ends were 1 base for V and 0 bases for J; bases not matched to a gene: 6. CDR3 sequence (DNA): TGTGCCAGCAGTGAAGGACAGGGATGGTACTCCTACGAGCAGTACTTC. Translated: CASSEGQGWYSYEQYF.

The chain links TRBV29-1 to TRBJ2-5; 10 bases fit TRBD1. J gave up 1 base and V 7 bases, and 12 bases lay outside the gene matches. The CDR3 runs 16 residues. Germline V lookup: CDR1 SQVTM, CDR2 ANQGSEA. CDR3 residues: CSALGGQGWVQETQYF. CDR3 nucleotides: TGCAGCGCTCTAGGGGGACAGGGGTGGGTCCAAGAGACCCAGTACTTC. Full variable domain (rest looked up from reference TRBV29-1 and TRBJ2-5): SAVISQKPSRDICQRGTSLTIQCQVDSQVTMMFWYRQQPGQSLTLIATANQGSEATYESGFVIDKFPISRPNLTFSTLTVSNMSPEDSSIYLCSALGGQGWVQETQYFGPGTRLLVL.

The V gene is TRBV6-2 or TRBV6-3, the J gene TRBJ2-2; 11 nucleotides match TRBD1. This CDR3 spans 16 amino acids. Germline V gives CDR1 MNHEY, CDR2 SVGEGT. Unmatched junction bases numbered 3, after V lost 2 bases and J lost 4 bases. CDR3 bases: TGTGCCAGCAGTTACCTCGGACAGGGGGCCACCGGGGAGCTGTTTTTT. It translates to CASSYLGQGATGELFF.

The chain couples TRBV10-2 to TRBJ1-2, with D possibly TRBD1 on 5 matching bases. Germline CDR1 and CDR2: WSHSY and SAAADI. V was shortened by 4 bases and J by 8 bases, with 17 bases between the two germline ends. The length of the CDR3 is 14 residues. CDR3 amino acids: CASSVPDSPMGYTF. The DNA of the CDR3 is TGCGCCAGCAGTGTGCCCGACAGCCCCATGGGCTACACCTTC.

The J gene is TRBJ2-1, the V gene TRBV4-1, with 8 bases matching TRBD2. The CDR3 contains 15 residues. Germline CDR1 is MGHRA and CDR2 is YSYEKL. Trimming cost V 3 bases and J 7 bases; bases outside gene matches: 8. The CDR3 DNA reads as TGCGCCAGCAGCCAGGCAAGCGGGAGAGGGAATGAGCAGTTCTTC. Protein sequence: CASSQASGRGNEQFF.

This chain's CDR3 is CASSYSRGLPGELFF. CDR3 DNA: TGTGCCAGCAGTTACTCCAGGGGGCTCCCCGGGGAGCTGTTTTTT. The chain recombines TRBV6-5 with TRBJ2-2, with 8 bases identical to TRBD1. V was clipped by 0 bases and J by 6 bases; unmatched bases: 3. This CDR3 is 15 amino acids long. CDR1 and CDR2 from the germline V gene are MNHEY and SVGAGI.

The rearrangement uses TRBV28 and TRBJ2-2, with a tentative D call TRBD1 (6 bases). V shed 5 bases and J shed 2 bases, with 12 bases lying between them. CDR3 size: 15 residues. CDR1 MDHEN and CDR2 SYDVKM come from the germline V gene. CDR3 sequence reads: CASSPPTGNTGELFF. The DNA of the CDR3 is TGTGCCAGCAGTCCACCGACAGGAAACACCGGGGAGCTGTTTTTT.

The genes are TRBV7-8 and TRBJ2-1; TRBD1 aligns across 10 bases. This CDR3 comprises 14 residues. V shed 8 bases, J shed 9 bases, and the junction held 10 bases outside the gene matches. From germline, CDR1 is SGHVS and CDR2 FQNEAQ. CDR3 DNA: TGTGCCAGCGCCGGGACAGGGGTAAGCGGTGAGCAGTTCTTC. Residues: CASAGTGVSGEQFF. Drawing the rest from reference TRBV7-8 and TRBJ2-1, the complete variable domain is GAGVSQSPRYKVAKRGQDVALRCDPISGHVSLFWYQQALGQGPEFLTYFQNEAQLDKSGLPSDRFFAERPEGSVSTLKIQRTQQEDSAVYLCASAGTGVSGEQFFGPGTRLTVL.